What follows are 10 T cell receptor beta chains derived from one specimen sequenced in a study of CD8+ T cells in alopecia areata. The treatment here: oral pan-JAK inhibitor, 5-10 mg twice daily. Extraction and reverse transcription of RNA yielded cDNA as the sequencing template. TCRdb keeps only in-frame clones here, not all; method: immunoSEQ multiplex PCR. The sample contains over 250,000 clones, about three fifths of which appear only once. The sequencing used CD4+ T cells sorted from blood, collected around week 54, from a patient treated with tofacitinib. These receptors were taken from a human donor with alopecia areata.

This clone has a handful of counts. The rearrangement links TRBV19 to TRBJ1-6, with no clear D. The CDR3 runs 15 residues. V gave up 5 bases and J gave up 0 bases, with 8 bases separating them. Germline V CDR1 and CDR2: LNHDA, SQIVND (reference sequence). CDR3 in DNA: TGTGCCAGTAGTCCGGGAAGCTCCTATAATTCACCCCTCCACTTT. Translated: CASSPGSSYNSPLHF.

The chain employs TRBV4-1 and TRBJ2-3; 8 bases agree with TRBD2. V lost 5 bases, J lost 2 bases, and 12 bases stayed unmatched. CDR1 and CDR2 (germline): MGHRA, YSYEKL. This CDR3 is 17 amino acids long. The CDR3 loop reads CASSTWGRLASTDTQYF. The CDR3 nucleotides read TGCGCCAGCAGCACGTGGGGGAGACTAGCGTCCACAGATACGCAGTATTTT.

DNA of the CDR3: TGTGCCAGCAGCTTACGACCCTCTAACATTCAGTACTTC. Residues: CASSLRPSNIQYF. The chain carries TRBV9 and TRBJ2-4; D is unresolved. Trimming pared 4 bases from V and 7 bases from J, leaving 12 bases between. Germline V CDR1 and CDR2: SGDLS, YYNGEE. This CDR3 contains 13 residues.

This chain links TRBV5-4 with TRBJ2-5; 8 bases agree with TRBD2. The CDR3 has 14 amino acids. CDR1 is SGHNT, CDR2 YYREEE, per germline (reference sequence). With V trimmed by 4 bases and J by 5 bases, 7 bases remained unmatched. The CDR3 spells CASSRSGARETQYF. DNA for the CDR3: TGTGCCAGCAGCCGTAGCGGGGCAAGGGAGACCCAGTACTTC.

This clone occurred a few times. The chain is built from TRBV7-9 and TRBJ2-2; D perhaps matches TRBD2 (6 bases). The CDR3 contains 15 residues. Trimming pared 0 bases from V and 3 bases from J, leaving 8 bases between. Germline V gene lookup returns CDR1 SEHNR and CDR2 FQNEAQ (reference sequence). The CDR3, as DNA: TGTGCCAGCAGCTTAGCGGGACTCGACACCGGGGAGCTGTTTTTT. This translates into CASSLAGLDTGELFF.

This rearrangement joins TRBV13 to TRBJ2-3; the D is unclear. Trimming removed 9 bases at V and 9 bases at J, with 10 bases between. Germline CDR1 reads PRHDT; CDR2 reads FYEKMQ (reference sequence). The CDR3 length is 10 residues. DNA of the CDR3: TGTGCCAGTCGGAAGGAGACGCAGTATTTT. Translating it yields CASRKETQYF.

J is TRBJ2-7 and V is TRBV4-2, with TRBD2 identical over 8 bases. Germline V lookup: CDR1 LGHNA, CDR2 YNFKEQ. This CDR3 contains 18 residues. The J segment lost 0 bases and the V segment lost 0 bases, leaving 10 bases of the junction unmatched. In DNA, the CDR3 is TGTGCCAGCAGCCAAGAACAAGCGGGGGCGATCAGCTCCTACGAGCAGTACTTC. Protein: CASSQEQAGAISSYEQYF.

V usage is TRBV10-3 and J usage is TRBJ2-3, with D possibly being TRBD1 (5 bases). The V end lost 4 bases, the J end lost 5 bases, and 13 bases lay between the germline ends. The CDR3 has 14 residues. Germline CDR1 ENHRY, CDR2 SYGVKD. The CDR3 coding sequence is TGTGCCATCAGTGCAGGGCATTTGGGAGATACGCAGTATTTT. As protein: CAISAGHLGDTQYF.

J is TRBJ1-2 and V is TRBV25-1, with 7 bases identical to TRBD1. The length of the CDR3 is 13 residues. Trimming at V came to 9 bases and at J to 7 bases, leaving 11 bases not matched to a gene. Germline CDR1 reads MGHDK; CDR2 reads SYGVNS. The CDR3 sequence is CASGGPGQVGYTF. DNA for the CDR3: TGTGCCAGTGGGGGCCCCGGACAGGTTGGCTACACCTTC.

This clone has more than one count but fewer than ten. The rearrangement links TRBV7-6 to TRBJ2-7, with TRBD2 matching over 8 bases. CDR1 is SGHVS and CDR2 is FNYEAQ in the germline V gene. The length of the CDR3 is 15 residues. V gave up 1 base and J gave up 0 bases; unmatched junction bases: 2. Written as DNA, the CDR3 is TGTGCCAGCAGCTTAGAGGGACTAGGCTCCTACGAGCAGTACTTC. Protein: CASSLEGLGSYEQYF.